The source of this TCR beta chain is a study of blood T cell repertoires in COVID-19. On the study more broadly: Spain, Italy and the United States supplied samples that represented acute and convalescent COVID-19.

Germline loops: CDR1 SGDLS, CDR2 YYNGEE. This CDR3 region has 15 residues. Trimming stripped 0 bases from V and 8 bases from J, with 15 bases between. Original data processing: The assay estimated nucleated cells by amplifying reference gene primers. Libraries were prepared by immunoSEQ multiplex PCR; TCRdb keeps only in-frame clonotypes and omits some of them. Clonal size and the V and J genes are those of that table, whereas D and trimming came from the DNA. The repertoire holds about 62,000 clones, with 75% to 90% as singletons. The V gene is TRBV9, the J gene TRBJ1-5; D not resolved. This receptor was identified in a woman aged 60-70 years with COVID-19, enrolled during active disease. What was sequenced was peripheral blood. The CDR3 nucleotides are TGTGCCAGCAGCGTAGCTGGCCAGTTAGGAGAGCCCCAGCATTTT. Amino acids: CASSVAGQLGEPQHF.